This entry is about one T cell receptor (beta chain). These data belong to a study of T-cell memory formation after mild COVID-19. TCRdb itself ran the 5' RACE reads through MiXCR, one entry per CDR3 protein. Of 200,000 to 300,000 distinct CDR3 sequences listed, roughly 15% were seen once; the top ten hold less than 2.5%. The sample comprised PBMCs or a T cell subset sorted from them (not recorded which). The sequence was collected from an adult woman who had mild COVID-19 (a few samples of this study predate the infection). Cell type and time point are not known.

The CDR3 loop is CASDPLQGAWDTEAFF. The CDR3 DNA reads TGTGCCAGTGACCCCCTACAGGGGGCATGGGACACTGAAGCTTTCTTT. The chain links TRBV2 to TRBJ1-1, with 9 bases that match TRBD1. V lost 9 bases to trimming and J lost 3 bases; unmatched junction nucleotides: 14. The CDR3 spans 16 residues. Germline CDR1 is SNHLY and CDR2 is FYNNEI. Variable domain in full (rest from reference TRBV2 and TRBJ1-1): EPEVTQTPSHQVTQMGQEVILRCVPISNHLYFYWYRQILGQKVEFLVSFYNNEISEKSEIFDDQFSVERPDGSNFTLKIRSTKLEDSAMYFCASDPLQGAWDTEAFFGQGTRLTVV.